These T cell receptor beta chains were read from a single sample in a study of cytotoxic CD8 clonotypes in ibrutinib-treated CLL. TCRdb keeps only in-frame clones here, not all; method: immunoSEQ multiplex PCR. The table has approximately 150,000 clones, approximately 75% seen once. The sample consisted of PBMCs, taken after 12 months of ibrutinib treatment. The receptor source for this set is a human donor with chronic lymphocytic leukemia. The conserved cysteine and the conserved F or W are not part of the CDR3 here. Each record gives: J gene, V gene, D gene, CDR3 protein. A D gene is named only where the DNA matches it firmly.

j_call: TRBJ1-4; v_call: TRBV19; d_call: TRBD1; cdr3_aa: ASSPGQSEKLF
j_call: TRBJ2-7; v_call: TRBV10-3; d_call: -; cdr3_aa: AISESASRYYEQY
j_call: TRBJ1-2; v_call: TRBV5-1; d_call: TRBD1; cdr3_aa: ASSLGDRAYYT
j_call: TRBJ2-7; v_call: TRBV30; d_call: -; cdr3_aa: AWSGLGPSSSYEQY
j_call: TRBJ2-1; v_call: TRBV7-8; d_call: -; cdr3_aa: ASSLAGPGRGTRHEQF
j_call: TRBJ2-1; v_call: TRBV19; d_call: -; cdr3_aa: ASVSLGDEQF
j_call: TRBJ1-5; v_call: TRBV7-2; d_call: TRBD1; cdr3_aa: ASSRTGSNQPQH
j_call: TRBJ2-2; v_call: TRBV7-2; d_call: TRBD2; cdr3_aa: ASSLGVGGRERGELF
j_call: TRBJ1-3; v_call: TRBV30; d_call: TRBD1; cdr3_aa: AWQYGTGGNTIY
j_call: TRBJ2-7; v_call: TRBV9; d_call: -; cdr3_aa: ASSVTTTTSEQY
j_call: TRBJ2-7; v_call: TRBV5-1; d_call: TRBD2; cdr3_aa: ASSAGLAFEQY
j_call: TRBJ2-7; v_call: TRBV5-6; d_call: TRBD1; cdr3_aa: ASSTPRTGVPYEQY
j_call: TRBJ2-2; v_call: TRBV5-1; d_call: -; cdr3_aa: ASSLGPTRPNTGELF
j_call: TRBJ2-1; v_call: TRBV4-2; d_call: -; cdr3_aa: ASSQEARTSYNEQF
j_call: TRBJ1-3; v_call: TRBV19; d_call: -; cdr3_aa: ASSIAEILSGNTIY
j_call: TRBJ2-2; v_call: TRBV5-1; d_call: TRBD1; cdr3_aa: ASSWADRDTGELF
j_call: TRBJ1-4; v_call: TRBV27; d_call: -; cdr3_aa: ASSSRAPNEKLF
j_call: TRBJ2-5; v_call: TRBV4-2; d_call: TRBD2; cdr3_aa: ASSQEDSGGQETQY
j_call: TRBJ2-7; v_call: TRBV15; d_call: -; cdr3_aa: ATSGAQGREYEQY
j_call: TRBJ2-7; v_call: TRBV4-3; d_call: -; cdr3_aa: ASSQATSIPEQY
j_call: TRBJ2-4; v_call: TRBV11-2; d_call: -; cdr3_aa: ASSLAGPRNIQY
j_call: TRBJ2-1; v_call: TRBV20-1; d_call: -; cdr3_aa: SGISYNEQF